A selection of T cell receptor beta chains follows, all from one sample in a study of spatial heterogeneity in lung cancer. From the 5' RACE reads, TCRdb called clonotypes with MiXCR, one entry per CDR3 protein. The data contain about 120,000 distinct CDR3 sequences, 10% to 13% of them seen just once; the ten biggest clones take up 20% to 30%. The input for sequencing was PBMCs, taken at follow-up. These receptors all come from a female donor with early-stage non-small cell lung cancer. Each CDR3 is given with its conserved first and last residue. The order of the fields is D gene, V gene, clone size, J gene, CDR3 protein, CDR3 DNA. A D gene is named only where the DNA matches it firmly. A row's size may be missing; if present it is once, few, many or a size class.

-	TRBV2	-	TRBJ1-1	CASRGGVLTEAFF	TGTGCCAGCCGGGGAGGGGTACTCACTGAAGCTTTCTTT
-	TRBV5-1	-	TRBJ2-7	CASSLSGEQYF	TGCGCCAGCAGCTTGTCGGGCGAGCAGTACTTC
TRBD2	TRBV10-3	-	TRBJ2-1	CAIRVRASGEYNEQFF	TGTGCCATCAGGGTTCGGGCTAGCGGGGAGTACAATGAGCAGTTCTTC
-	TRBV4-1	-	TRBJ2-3	CASSHLAGTTDTQYF	TGCGCCAGCAGCCATCTCGCGGGCACCACAGATACGCAGTATTTT
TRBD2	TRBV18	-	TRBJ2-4	CASSPRLALVAKNIQYF	TGTGCCAGCTCACCAAGACTAGCTTTAGTAGCCAAAAACATTCAGTACTTC
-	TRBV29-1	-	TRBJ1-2	CSVGDGGYGYTF	TGCAGCGTTGGAGACGGAGGCTATGGCTACACCTTC
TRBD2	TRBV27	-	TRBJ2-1	CASSSTSGVVLEQFF	TGTGCCAGCAGTTCGACTAGCGGGGTAGTTTTGGAGCAGTTCTTC
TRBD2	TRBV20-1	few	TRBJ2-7	CSAGGWTSGRAIPSYEQYF	TGCAGTGCTGGGGGTTGGACTAGCGGGAGGGCCATACCCTCCTACGAGCAGTACTTC
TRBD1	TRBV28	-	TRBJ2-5	CASRRTGEETQYF	TGTGCCAGCAGACGGACAGGAGAAGAGACCCAGTACTTC
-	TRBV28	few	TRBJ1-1	CASSVVFMNTEAFF	TGTGCCAGCAGTGTAGTATTTATGAACACTGAAGCTTTCTTT
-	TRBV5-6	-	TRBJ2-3	CASSLLGLDTSTDTQYF	TGTGCCAGCAGCTTGCTGGGACTGGATACTAGCACAGATACGCAGTATTTT
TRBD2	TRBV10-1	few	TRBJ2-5	CASSPGLVEVETQYF	TGCGCCAGCAGCCCGGGACTAGTGGAGGTCGAGACCCAGTACTTC
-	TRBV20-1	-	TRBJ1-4	CSASRSEKLFF	TGCAGTGCTAGCCGTTCAGAAAAACTGTTTTTT
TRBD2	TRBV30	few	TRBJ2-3	CARRGLAGTDTQYF	TGTGCCCGTAGGGGACTAGCGGGCACAGATACGCAGTATTTT
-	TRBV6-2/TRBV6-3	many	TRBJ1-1	CASELEQKVKAFF	TGTGCCAGCGAACTGGAGCAGAAGGTAAAAGCTTTCTTT
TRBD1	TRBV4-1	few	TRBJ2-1	CASSQDNRGAYNEQFF	TGCGCCAGCAGCCAAGATAACAGGGGGGCCTACAATGAGCAGTTCTTC
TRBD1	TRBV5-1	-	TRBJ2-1	CASSSTNPGTGGYEQFF	TGCGCCAGCAGCTCTACCAACCCGGGGACAGGGGGCTATGAGCAGTTCTTC
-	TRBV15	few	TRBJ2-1	CATSRDAKSYNEQFF	TGTGCCACCAGCAGAGACGCCAAATCCTACAATGAGCAGTTCTTC
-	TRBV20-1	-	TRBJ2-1	CSARDRSRANWYNEQFF	TGCAGTGCTAGAGATCGGTCTCGGGCAAATTGGTACAATGAGCAGTTCTTC
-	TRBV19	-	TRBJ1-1	CASSLGMLNTEAFF	TGTGCCAGTAGTCTTGGGATGCTGAACACTGAAGCCTTCTTT
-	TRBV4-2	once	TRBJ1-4	CASSLLEGDEKLFF	TGTGCCAGCAGCCTTTTAGAGGGGGATGAAAAACTGTTTTTT
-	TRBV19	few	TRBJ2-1	CASSATRRTLGEQFF	TGTGCCAGTAGTGCAACTAGGCGGACTCTGGGTGAGCAGTTCTTC
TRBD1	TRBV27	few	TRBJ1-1	CASSLQQGGATEAFF	TGTGCCAGCAGTCTACAACAGGGGGGAGCAACTGAAGCTTTCTTT
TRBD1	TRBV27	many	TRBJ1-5	CASSLRDRDQPQHF	TGTGCCAGCAGTCTCCGGGACAGGGATCAGCCCCAGCATTTT
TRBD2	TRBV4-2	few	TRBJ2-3	CASSPYQLAGGPQTDTQYF	TGTGCCAGCAGCCCCTACCAACTAGCGGGAGGGCCTCAGACAGATACGCAGTATTTT
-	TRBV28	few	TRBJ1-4	CASSSGQFNEKLFF	TGTGCCAGCAGCAGCGGACAGTTTAATGAAAAACTGTTTTTT
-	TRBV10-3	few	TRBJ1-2	CAISAGHVYGYTF	TGTGCCATCAGCGCGGGACACGTCTATGGCTACACCTTC
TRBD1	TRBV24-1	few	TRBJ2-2	CATSGTGGAGELFF	TGTGCCACCAGCGGGACAGGGGGGGCCGGGGAGCTGTTTTTT
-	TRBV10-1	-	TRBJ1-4	CASSDGGVDEKLFF	TGCGCCAGCAGTGATGGGGGAGTGGATGAAAAACTGTTTTTT
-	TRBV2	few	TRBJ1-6	CASRRGDRAPLHF	TGTGCCAGCAGGAGAGGGGATCGGGCACCCCTCCACTTT
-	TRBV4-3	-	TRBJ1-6	CASSQGVENSPLHF	TGCGCCAGCAGCCAAGGGGTAGAGAATTCACCCCTCCACTTT
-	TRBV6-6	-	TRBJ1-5	CASKDRGNQPQHF	TGTGCCAGTAAAGACCGTGGCAATCAGCCCCAGCATTTT
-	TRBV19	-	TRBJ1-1	CASSTTALNTEAFF	TGTGCCAGTAGTACAACAGCGCTGAACACTGAAGCTTTCTTT
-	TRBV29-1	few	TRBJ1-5	CSVQTGSNQPQHF	TGCAGCGTTCAGACTGGGAGCAATCAGCCCCAGCATTTT
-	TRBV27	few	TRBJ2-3	CASSFGRTDTQYF	TGTGCCAGCAGTTTCGGACGGACAGATACGCAGTATTTT
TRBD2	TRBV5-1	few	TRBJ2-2	CASSGTSGRRNTGELFF	TGCGCCAGCTCCGGGACTAGCGGGAGACGGAACACCGGGGAGCTGTTTTTT
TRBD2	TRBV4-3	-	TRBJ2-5	CASSQGPPRRTSGQETQYF	TGCGCCAGCAGCCAAGGACCCCCCCGCAGGACTAGCGGGCAAGAGACCCAGTACTTC
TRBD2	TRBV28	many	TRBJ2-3	CASSPGGSTDTQYF	TGTGCCAGCAGCCCGGGGGGTAGCACAGATACGCAGTATTTT
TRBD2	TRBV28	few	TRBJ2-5	CATGRGTSGSRLVETQYF	TGTGCCACCGGAAGAGGGACTAGCGGGAGTCGGTTAGTAGAGACCCAGTACTTC
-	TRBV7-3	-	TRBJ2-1	CASSLITGSYNEQFF	TGTGCCAGCAGCTTAATTACAGGCTCCTACAATGAGCAGTTCTTC
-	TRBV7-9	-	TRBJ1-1	CASSLAMGNTEAFF	TGTGCCAGCAGCTTAGCGATGGGGAACACTGAAGCTTTCTTT
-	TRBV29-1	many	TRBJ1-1	CSAGRVNTEAFF	TGCAGCGCTGGGCGTGTGAACACTGAAGCTTTCTTT
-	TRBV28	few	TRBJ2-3	CASSPSRTDTQYF	TGTGCCAGCAGTCCGTCCAGAACAGATACGCAGTATTTT
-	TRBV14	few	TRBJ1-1	CASSQGGGWKAFF	TGTGCCAGCAGCCAAGGGGGAGGATGGAAAGCTTTCTTT
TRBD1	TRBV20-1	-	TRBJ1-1	CSVGTGVNTEAFF	TGCAGTGTAGGGACAGGGGTGAACACTGAAGCTTTCTTT
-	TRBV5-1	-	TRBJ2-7	CASSSAGSDSYEQYF	TGCGCCAGCAGCTCGGCGGGTAGCGACTCCTACGAGCAGTACTTC
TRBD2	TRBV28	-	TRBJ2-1	CASSIGRFSGRAREQFF	TGTGCCAGCAGCATAGGCCGCTTCAGCGGGAGGGCGCGTGAGCAGTTCTTC
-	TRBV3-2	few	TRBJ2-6	CASSQGTPPQGRANVLTF	TGTGCCAGCAGCCAAGGGACCCCCCCGCAGGGACGGGCCAACGTCCTGACTTTC
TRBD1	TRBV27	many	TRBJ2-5	CASSNAPGGRAQYF	TGTGCCAGCAGCAATGCCCCAGGGGGTCGCGCCCAGTACTTC
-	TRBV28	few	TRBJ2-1	CASRDRSSYNEQFF	TGTGCCAGCAGAGACAGGAGCTCCTACAATGAGCAGTTCTTC
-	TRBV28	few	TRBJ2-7	CASGLGSYEQYF	TGTGCCAGCGGTCTGGGTAGTTACGAGCAGTACTTC
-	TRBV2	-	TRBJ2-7	CASSEAGKYEQYF	TGTGCCAGCAGTGAAGCGGGCAAGTACGAGCAGTACTTC
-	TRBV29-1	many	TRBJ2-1	CSVDFGGVYNEQFF	TGCAGCGTTGATTTTGGGGGAGTGTACAATGAGCAGTTCTTC
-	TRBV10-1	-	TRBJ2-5	CASSEGYTGTQYF	TGCGCCAGCAGTGAGGGATATACAGGGACCCAGTACTTC
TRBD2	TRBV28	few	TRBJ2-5	CASSSETSGRNQETQYF	TGTGCCAGCAGTTCGGAAACTAGCGGGAGGAACCAAGAGACCCAGTACTTC